The entry below gives a single TCR beta chain sequence along with its context. Healthy bone marrow donors made up the cohort. This sample is drawn from a study of cytomegalovirus exposure and HLA in healthy donors. PCR involved 60 Vbeta and 13 Jbeta primers. TCRdb keeps only in-frame clones here, not all; method: immunoSEQ multiplex PCR. The table lists around 150,000 clones, 80% of them singletons. The CDR3 totals 16 residues. V lost 6 bases and J lost 4; bases outside the gene matches: 9. CDR1 is SNHLY, CDR2 FYNNEI, per germline. The chain links TRBV2 to TRBJ2-3; 11 positions match TRBD2. Sequencing used PBMCs. This receptor was identified in a man aged 25-45 years in good health and CMV-seronegative. The CDR3: CASRKQLAGAPDTQYF. CDR3 nucleotide sequence: TGTGCCAGCAGGAAACAACTAGCGGGGGCGCCAGATACGCAGTATTTT.